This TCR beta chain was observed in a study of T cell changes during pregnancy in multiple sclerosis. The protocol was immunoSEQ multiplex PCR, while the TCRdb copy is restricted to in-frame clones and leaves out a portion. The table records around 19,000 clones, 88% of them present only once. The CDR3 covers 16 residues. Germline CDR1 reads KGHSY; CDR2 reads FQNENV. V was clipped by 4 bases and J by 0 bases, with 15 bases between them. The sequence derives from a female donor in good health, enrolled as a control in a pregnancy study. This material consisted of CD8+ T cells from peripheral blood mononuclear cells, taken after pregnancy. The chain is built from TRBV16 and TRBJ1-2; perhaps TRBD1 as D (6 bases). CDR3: CASSPHREGPNYGYTF. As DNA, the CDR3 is TGTGCCAGCAGCCCCCACAGGGAAGGCCCTAACTATGGCTACACCTTC.